Listed below are T cell receptor beta chains from one sample, sequenced in a study of control samples from healthy donors and cancer patients. Profiled with immunoSEQ multiplex PCR; TCRdb holds only in-frame clones, not every one. The sample lists about 180,000 clones, about 92% occurring once. Sample: blood. The receptors derive from a man aged 25 to 45 in good health. Each CDR3 is given with its conserved first and last residue. D genes are given only for firm matches. Some rows mark clone size as missing; the rest say once, few, many or name a class of expanded clone.

clone_size	v_call	j_call	d_call	cdr3_aa	cdr3_nt
NA	TRBV4-3	TRBJ1-6	NA	CASSQDRDSPLHF	TGCGCCAGCAGCCAAGACAGGGATTCACCCCTCCACTTT
NA	TRBV11-2	TRBJ1-4	NA	CASSSWTSTNEKLFF	TGTGCCAGCAGCTCCTGGACAAGTACTAATGAAAAACTGTTTTTT
NA	TRBV14	TRBJ1-2	NA	CASSQDLLDTNYGYTF	TGTGCCAGCAGCCAAGATCTTCTGGATACTAACTATGGCTACACCTTC
NA	TRBV6-2/TRBV6-3	TRBJ2-5	TRBD2	CASSYPETSGETQYF	TGTGCCAGCAGTTACCCCGAGACTAGCGGCGAGACCCAGTACTTC
once	TRBV29-1	TRBJ1-2	NA	CSVDGPPGRYGYTF	TGCAGCGTTGACGGTCCTCCCGGGCGCTATGGCTACACCTTC
NA	TRBV5-1	TRBJ2-2	TRBD1	CASSQRPGQGAGELFF	TGCGCCAGCAGCCAAAGACCGGGACAGGGCGCCGGGGAGCTGTTTTTT
NA	TRBV11-3	TRBJ1-6	NA	CASSLGGLDSPLHF	TGTGCCAGCAGCTTAGGTGGTTTGGATTCACCCCTCCACTTT
NA	TRBV11-3	TRBJ1-1	NA	CASSLSTESTEAFF	TGTGCCAGCAGCTTAAGTACAGAGAGCACTGAAGCTTTCTTT
NA	TRBV25-1	TRBJ1-2	TRBD1	CASSRDSNLNYGYTF	TGTGCCAGCAGCCGGGACAGCAATCTTAACTATGGCTACACCTTC
NA	TRBV10-3	TRBJ2-3	NA	CAISRGVGGTDTQYF	TGTGCCATCAGCCGTGGCGTCGGTGGTACAGATACGCAGTATTTT
NA	TRBV10-2	TRBJ1-2	NA	CASTDFYGYTF	TGCGCCAGCACAGATTTCTATGGCTACACCTTC
NA	TRBV18	TRBJ2-7	NA	CASSPRGGTYEQYF	TGTGCCAGCTCACCAAGGGGGGGGACTTACGAGCAGTACTTC
NA	TRBV13	TRBJ1-1	NA	CASSLRLNTEAFF	TGTGCCAGCAGCTTACGATTGAACACTGAAGCTTTCTTT
once	TRBV9	TRBJ2-6	NA	CASSPRTDYWVGANVLTF	TGTGCCAGCAGCCCTCGGACAGACTACTGGGTAGGGGCCAACGTCCTGACTTTC
NA	TRBV27	TRBJ2-1	TRBD2	CASSPHSLAGVGPNEQFF	TGTGCCAGCAGTCCTCATTCCCTAGCGGGAGTAGGCCCCAATGAGCAGTTCTTC
NA	TRBV9	TRBJ2-1	NA	CASSTFGRASDEQFF	TGTGCCAGCAGCACCTTCGGGAGAGCTTCCGATGAGCAGTTCTTC
once	TRBV5-8	TRBJ1-5	NA	CASSPWNRPQHF	TGTGCCAGCAGCCCTTGGAACCGGCCCCAGCATTTT
NA	TRBV19	TRBJ2-1	NA	CASSLSGASYNEQFF	TGTGCCAGTAGCCTCTCCGGGGCCTCCTACAATGAGCAGTTCTTC
NA	TRBV10-2	TRBJ2-7	NA	CASNLSPSYEQYF	TGCGCCAGCAACCTGAGTCCCTCCTACGAGCAGTACTTC
NA	TRBV5-1	TRBJ1-2	NA	CASSLLVEGYGYTF	TGCGCCAGCAGCTTGCTTGTCGAGGGCTATGGCTACACCTTC
NA	TRBV14	TRBJ2-7	NA	CASSQDPGREQYF	TGTGCCAGCAGCCAAGATCCCGGACGGGAGCAGTACTTC
NA	TRBV28	TRBJ1-2	NA	CASSIKGKGYTF	TGTGCCAGCAGTATCAAGGGGAAAGGCTACACCTTC
NA	TRBV30	TRBJ1-3	NA	CAWSLRLAGSGNTIYF	TGTGCCTGGAGTCTGAGATTGGCAGGATCTGGAAACACCATATATTTT
NA	TRBV9	TRBJ2-1	NA	CASSVAGGKVAYNEQFF	TGTGCCAGCAGCGTAGCTGGGGGCAAGGTTGCCTACAATGAGCAGTTCTTC
NA	TRBV28	TRBJ1-1	NA	CASSLSWRGEAFF	TGTGCCAGCAGTTTATCATGGAGGGGGGAAGCTTTCTTT
once	TRBV21-1	TRBJ1-4	NA	CASSKSEADEKLFF	TGTGCCAGCAGCAAATCCGAAGCGGATGAAAAACTGTTTTTT
few	TRBV15	TRBJ1-5	NA	CATSRGVSNQPQHF	TGTGCCACCAGCAGAGGGGTCAGCAATCAGCCCCAGCATTTT
NA	TRBV29-1	TRBJ2-2	TRBD2	CSGGGRGAGELFF	TGCAGCGGAGGCGGGAGAGGCGCCGGGGAGCTGTTTTTT
NA	TRBV28	TRBJ1-4	TRBD1	CASSRDRGATNEKLFF	TGTGCCAGCAGCAGGGACAGGGGAGCAACTAATGAAAAACTGTTTTTT
NA	TRBV19	TRBJ1-2	TRBD1	CASSPGTADGYTF	TGTGCCAGTAGTCCCGGGACAGCCGATGGTTACACCTTC
NA	TRBV7-6	TRBJ2-7	NA	CASSPKPGIYEQYF	TGTGCCAGCAGCCCTAAACCAGGGATCTACGAGCAGTACTTC
NA	TRBV3-1/TRBV3-2	TRBJ2-5	NA	CASSQVLQRGTQYF	TGTGCCAGCAGCCAAGTTTTACAGAGGGGGACCCAGTACTTC
NA	TRBV7-2	TRBJ1-1	NA	CASSLVRVNTEAFF	TGTGCCAGCAGCTTAGTCAGGGTGAACACTGAAGCTTTCTTT
NA	TRBV5-8	TRBJ1-6	TRBD1	CASSLRQGGGSPLHF	TGTGCCAGCAGCTTGCGACAGGGGGGCGGTTCACCCCTCCACTTT
NA	TRBV11-2	TRBJ2-3	NA	CASSLVGTTDTQYF	TGTGCCAGCAGCTTAGTAGGGACCACAGATACGCAGTATTTT
once	TRBV19	TRBJ2-7	NA	CASNWGNEQYF	TGTGCCAGTAATTGGGGGAACGAGCAGTACTTC
NA	TRBV7-6	TRBJ2-3	TRBD1	CASTTQGAGRTDTQYF	TGTGCCAGCACCACACAGGGGGCGGGGAGAACAGATACGCAGTATTTT
NA	TRBV7-8	TRBJ1-3	NA	CASSLEWGPGNTIYF	TGTGCCAGCAGCTTAGAGTGGGGCCCCGGAAACACCATATATTTT
NA	TRBV15	TRBJ2-5	NA	CATSRGETGLQETQYF	TGTGCCACCAGCAGAGGAGAAACGGGACTCCAAGAGACCCAGTACTTC
NA	TRBV25-1	TRBJ1-5	NA	CASPLCYSNQPQHF	TGTGCCAGCCCCTTGTGTTATAGCAATCAGCCCCAGCATTTT
NA	TRBV6-2/TRBV6-3	TRBJ1-4	NA	CASSDRAENEKLFF	TGTGCCAGCAGTGACCGGGCCGAGAATGAAAAACTGTTTTTT
few	TRBV5-1	TRBJ1-1	NA	CASSLRGEPEAFF	TGCGCCAGCAGCCTACGCGGGGAGCCTGAAGCTTTCTTT
NA	TRBV4-3	TRBJ2-3	NA	CASSPRGDPSTDTQYF	TGCGCCAGCAGCCCGAGAGGGGACCCGAGCACAGATACGCAGTATTTT
once	TRBV7-2	TRBJ2-2	TRBD2	CASSLGASGAPGELFF	TGTGCCAGCAGCTTAGGGGCTAGCGGGGCGCCCGGGGAGCTGTTTTTT
NA	TRBV5-4	TRBJ2-5	TRBD1	CASSRGQGAQETQYF	TGTGCCAGCAGCAGGGGACAGGGGGCTCAGGAGACCCAGTACTTC
NA	TRBV2	TRBJ1-2	NA	CASSPLSPGPSDGYTF	TGTGCCAGCAGCCCTCTTTCTCCAGGGCCCAGTGATGGCTACACCTTC
NA	TRBV7-8	TRBJ2-1	NA	CASSLSQVRNEQFF	TGTGCCAGCAGTCTATCTCAAGTCAGGAATGAGCAGTTCTTC
NA	TRBV24-1	TRBJ2-3	NA	CATSDSSGTSPWAQYF	TGTGCCACCAGTGATTCCTCAGGGACTTCGCCGTGGGCGCAGTATTTT
NA	TRBV28	TRBJ1-5	NA	CASSLGGTPNQPQHF	TGTGCCAGCAGTTTGGGGGGGACTCCCAATCAGCCCCAGCATTTT
NA	TRBV19	TRBJ1-5	NA	CATHSGTNQPQHF	TGTGCCACCCATTCCGGGACTAATCAGCCCCAGCATTTT
NA	TRBV6-5	TRBJ1-5	NA	CASSYRAGAGNQPQHF	TGTGCCAGCAGTTACCGAGCGGGGGCTGGCAATCAGCCCCAGCATTTT
NA	TRBV18	TRBJ2-7	TRBD2	CASSPRGVEQYF	TGTGCCAGCTCACCTCGGGGGGTTGAGCAGTACTTC
NA	TRBV6-5	TRBJ1-6	NA	CASSLGRLNSPLHF	TGTGCCAGCAGTCTCGGACGGCTTAATTCACCCCTCCACTTT